The rows below give T cell receptor beta chains drawn from one sample of a study of blood T cell repertoires in COVID-19. Clones were sequenced by immunoSEQ multiplex PCR, and TCRdb holds only the in-frame ones, with some missing. The sample has about 24,000 clones; 80% to 90% are singletons. Sequenced input: peripheral blood. These receptor sequences come from a man between 65 and 85 years old with acute or convalescent COVID-19. CDR3s include the opening cysteine and the closing phenylalanine or tryptophan. D genes are given only for firm matches.

D gene,J gene,V gene,CDR3 protein
NA,TRBJ2-7,TRBV5-1,CASSQVTGPYEQYF
NA,TRBJ1-1,TRBV5-1,CASSLAGQGNTEAFF
NA,TRBJ1-1,TRBV19,CASSIGRLNTEAFF
NA,TRBJ2-7,TRBV7-2,CASSLRRGLLSGAYEQYF
NA,TRBJ1-4,TRBV4-2,CASSQDLRHPRGYGEKLFF
NA,TRBJ1-2,TRBV9,CASSVATMAGEGYTF
NA,TRBJ2-5,TRBV5-1,CASSYNQETQYF
TRBD1,TRBJ2-5,TRBV11-2,CASSFTGTGEETQYF
NA,TRBJ2-1,TRBV29-1,CSVDRGSYNEQFF
NA,TRBJ1-1,TRBV11-2,CASSVGGEAFF
NA,TRBJ1-5,TRBV28,CASLPISGRSGSGSNQPQHF
NA,TRBJ2-2,TRBV7-2,CASSHSDRNTGELFF
NA,TRBJ1-5,TRBV4-2,CASSQDSGNQPQHF
TRBD1,TRBJ2-4,TRBV5-1,CASSGTTGGNIQYF
NA,TRBJ1-5,TRBV7-9,CASSLGGVQPQHF